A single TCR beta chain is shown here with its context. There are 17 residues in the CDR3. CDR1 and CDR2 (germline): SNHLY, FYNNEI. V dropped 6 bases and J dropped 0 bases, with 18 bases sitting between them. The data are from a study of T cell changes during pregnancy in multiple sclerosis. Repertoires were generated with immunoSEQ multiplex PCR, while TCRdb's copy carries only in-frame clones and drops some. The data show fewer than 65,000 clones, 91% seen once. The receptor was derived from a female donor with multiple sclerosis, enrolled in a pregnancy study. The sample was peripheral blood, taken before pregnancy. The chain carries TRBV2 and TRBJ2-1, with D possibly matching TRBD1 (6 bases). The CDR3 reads CASSLDRMRSSYNEQFF. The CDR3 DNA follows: TGTGCCAGCAGCCTAGACAGGATGAGGAGCTCCTACAATGAGCAGTTCTTC.